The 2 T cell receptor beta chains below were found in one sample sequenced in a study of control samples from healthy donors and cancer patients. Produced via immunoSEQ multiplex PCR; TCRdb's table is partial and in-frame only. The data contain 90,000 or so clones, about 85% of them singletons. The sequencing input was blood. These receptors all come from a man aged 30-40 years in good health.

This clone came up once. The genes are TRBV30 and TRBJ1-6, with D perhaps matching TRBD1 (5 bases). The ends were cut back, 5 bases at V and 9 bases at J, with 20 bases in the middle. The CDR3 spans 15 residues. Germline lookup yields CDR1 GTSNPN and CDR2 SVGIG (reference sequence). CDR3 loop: CAWRSEGLVLSPLHF. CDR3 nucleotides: TGTGCCTGGCGCTCGGAGGGGTTAGTCCTTTCACCCCTCCACTTT.

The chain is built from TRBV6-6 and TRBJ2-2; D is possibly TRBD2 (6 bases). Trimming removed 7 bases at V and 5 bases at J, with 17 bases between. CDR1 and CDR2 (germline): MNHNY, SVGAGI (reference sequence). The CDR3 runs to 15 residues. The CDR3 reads CASTPGLDPTGELFF. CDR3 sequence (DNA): TGTGCCAGCACTCCGGGACTGGATCCTACCGGGGAGCTGTTTTTT.